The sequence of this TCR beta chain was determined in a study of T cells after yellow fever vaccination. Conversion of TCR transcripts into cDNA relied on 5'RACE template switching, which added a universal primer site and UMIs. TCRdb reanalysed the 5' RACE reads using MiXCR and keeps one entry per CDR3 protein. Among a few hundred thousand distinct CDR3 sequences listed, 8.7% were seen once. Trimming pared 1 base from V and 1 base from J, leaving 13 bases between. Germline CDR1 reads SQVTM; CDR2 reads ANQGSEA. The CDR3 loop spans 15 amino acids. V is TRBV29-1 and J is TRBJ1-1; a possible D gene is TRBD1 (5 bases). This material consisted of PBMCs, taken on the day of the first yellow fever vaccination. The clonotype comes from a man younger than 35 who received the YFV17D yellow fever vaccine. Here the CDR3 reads CSVEGDPGRNTEAFF. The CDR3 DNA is TGCAGCGTTGAAGGGGACCCTGGCAGGAACACTGAAGCTTTCTTT.